A single sample gave rise to the 8 T cell receptor beta chains below, sequenced in a study of OX40 agonist ivuxolimab in advanced cancers. The method was immunoSEQ multiplex PCR; TCRdb's version includes in-frame clones alone and lacks a portion of them. The data contain around 40,000 clones, around 88% of them singletons. This material consisted of CD4+ or CD8+ T cells sorted from blood, taken in a trial of the OX40 agonist ivuxolimab. These receptors came from an adult with an advanced solid tumor such as melanoma, head and neck, liver or kidney cancer.

V gene TRBV5-1 combines with J gene TRBJ1-2; TRBD1 is a possible D gene (6 bases). V dropped 1 base and J dropped 8 bases, with 15 bases sitting between them. Germline V gene sequence: CDR1 SGHRS, CDR2 YFSETQ. The CDR3 extends over 14 amino acids. The CDR3 region has the DNA TGCGCCAGCAGCTTGACCCCGACAGGACTCGGCTACACCTTC. Translated, it gives CASSLTPTGLGYTF.

This chain joins TRBV6-1 and TRBJ1-2, with D unresolved. This CDR3 region has 13 residues. Germline V gene sequence: CDR1 MNHNS, CDR2 SASEGT. The germline V and J ends were trimmed by 7 bases and 5 bases, with 14 bases remaining between them. CDR3 nucleotide sequence: TGTGCCAGCACATTCGGGGTAACGTATGGCTACACCTTC. It translates to CASTFGVTYGYTF.

The chain combines TRBV10-3 with TRBJ2-6; 9 nucleotides agree with TRBD1. The CDR3 length is 15 residues. Germline V gene data show CDR1 as ENHRY and CDR2 as SYGVKD. Trimming took 10 bases from V and 4 from J; bases not matched to a gene: 8. CDR3 loop: CATRTGETGANVLTF. The CDR3 nucleotides are TGTGCCACCAGGACAGGGGAGACGGGGGCCAACGTCCTGACTTTC.

The chain joins TRBV7-2 to TRBJ1-4, with a tentative D call TRBD1 (6 bases). This CDR3 comprises 12 residues. CDR1 SGHTA and CDR2 FQGNSA come from the germline V gene. Trimming cost V 5 bases and J 8 bases, with 9 bases left between them. CDR3 amino acids: CASSRDTEKLFF. In DNA, the CDR3 is TGTGCCAGCAGCCGGGACACGGAAAAACTGTTTTTT. Looking up the rest from reference TRBV7-2 and TRBJ1-4 gives the full variable domain: GAGVSQSPSNKVTEKGKDVELRCDPISGHTALYWYRQSLGQGLEFLIYFQGNSAPDKSGLPSDRFSAERTGGSVSTLTIQRTQQEDSAVYLCASSRDTEKLFFGSGTQLSVL.

The J gene is TRBJ1-1, the V gene TRBV10-1; TRBD1 might be the D (5 bases). The CDR3 has 15 residues. Germline V gives CDR1 WNHNN, CDR2 SYGVQD (reference sequence). V lost 6 bases and J lost 1, with 15 bases in between. DNA of the CDR3: TGCGCCAGCAGCACCCCCGGGACGCCGAACACTGAAGCTTTCTTT. It translates to CASSTPGTPNTEAFF.

The chain couples TRBV15 to TRBJ1-3; a possible D gene is TRBD1 (5 bases). CDR1 and CDR2 (germline): LNHNV, YYDKDF (reference sequence). The V and J ends lost 3 bases and 3 bases respectively, with 6 bases between them. CDR3 length equals 13 residues. The CDR3 region is CATSRGRGNTIYF. The CDR3 DNA sequence: TGTGCCACCAGCAGGGGACGTGGAAACACCATATATTTT.

The chain carries TRBV18 and TRBJ1-1, with D perhaps matching TRBD1 (5 bases). CDR3 length: 14 residues. The germline gives CDR1 KGHSH, CDR2 LQKENI. V was clipped by 5 bases and J by 0 bases, with 10 bases between them. The CDR3 protein is CASSYTGMNTEAFF. The CDR3, as DNA: TGTGCCAGCTCATATACAGGCATGAACACTGAAGCTTTCTTT.

The chain couples TRBV14 to TRBJ2-1; 7 positions match TRBD1. CDR3 length: 16 amino acids. Germline CDR1 is SGHDN and CDR2 is FVKESK. The trim removed 3 bases at V and 7 bases at J, leaving 12 bases unmatched. CDR3 in amino acids: CASSQDQQGLWNEQFF. CDR3 bases: TGTGCCAGCAGCCAGGACCAACAGGGGCTCTGGAATGAGCAGTTCTTC.